Listed below are T cell receptor beta chains from one sample, sequenced in a study of PD-1 blockade in mismatch repair-deficient tumors. Measured with immunoSEQ multiplex PCR; TCRdb has only the in-frame clones, and not every one. The sample shows approximately 37,000 clones, 80% to 90% of them seen only once. The source material was peripheral blood, sampled about 80 weeks after starting pembrolizumab. The receptors originated from an adult with mismatch repair-deficient cancer. CDR3s include the opening cysteine and the closing phenylalanine or tryptophan. Size tells how often a clone was seen (once, few, many) or the class of an expanded clone, and some rows leave it out.

cdr3_aa j_call v_call clone_size
CASSDDSGRVYEQYF TRBJ2-7 TRBV25-1 NA
CASSSQLRDEQYF TRBJ2-7 TRBV6-5 NA
CASSQGPAQGVRGYTF TRBJ1-2 TRBV4-1 NA
CASTTGEQETQYF TRBJ2-5 TRBV11-2 NA
CASRPTNSGNTIYF TRBJ1-3 TRBV7-2 NA
CASGTGVSGELFF TRBJ2-2 TRBV27 NA
CASSPSTSGSSYEQYF TRBJ2-7 TRBV7-2 NA
CASSLDRDTEAFF TRBJ1-1 TRBV7-2 NA
CASSILITGTVNYGYTF TRBJ1-2 TRBV7-9 NA
CAISDRGKTGELFF TRBJ2-2 TRBV10-3 NA
CASSLNLDNEQFF TRBJ2-1 TRBV7-6 NA
CASSLRAGVRTGELFF TRBJ2-2 TRBV7-8 NA
CASSLGTSGSNEQFF TRBJ2-1 TRBV27 NA
CASSEGWNQPQHF TRBJ1-5 TRBV9 NA
CASIGEVYEQYF TRBJ2-7 TRBV2 NA
CASNQPGQGNEQFF TRBJ2-1 TRBV19 few
CAWSNLRGYQPQHF TRBJ1-5 TRBV30 NA
CASSLRTGQETQYF TRBJ2-5 TRBV11-3 NA
CASSLFRSSTDTQYF TRBJ2-3 TRBV7-3 NA
CASSRDSSSYEQYF TRBJ2-7 TRBV6-6 NA
CASSPSTDTQYF TRBJ2-3 TRBV18 few
CASGAAAEAFF TRBJ1-1 TRBV28 once
CASSSRGSLLEQFF TRBJ2-1 TRBV11-3 few
CASSPREGSYEQYF TRBJ2-7 TRBV19 NA
CASSLTPDRADEQYF TRBJ2-7 TRBV5-6 NA
CATSRERQGARLGGYTF TRBJ1-2 TRBV15 NA
CASSPSSPEQYF TRBJ2-7 TRBV6-6 NA
CASSQNTGLADTQYF TRBJ2-3 TRBV14 NA
CASSLATTGKVGGYTF TRBJ1-2 TRBV11-2 NA
CASSLRYEQYF TRBJ2-7 TRBV7-2 few
CASSLAGRADEQFF TRBJ2-1 TRBV7-6 NA
CASSFGGQGGTEAFF TRBJ1-1 TRBV2 NA
CASSVDLRGSTDTQYF TRBJ2-3 TRBV9 NA
CASSLGPTSYEQYF TRBJ2-7 TRBV7-3 NA
CASSAEAREQYF TRBJ2-7 TRBV7-9 few
CASSLGPWDYLDPYEQYF TRBJ2-7 TRBV5-1 NA
CASSSGQWVDLAGGGEQFF TRBJ2-1 TRBV5-1 NA
CASSLLASGRRGETQYF TRBJ2-5 TRBV27 NA
CASSSLAVPYNEQFF TRBJ2-1 TRBV7-8 NA
CASSSGQGTFQPQHF TRBJ1-5 TRBV19 NA
CASSLTQGRGEQYF TRBJ2-7 TRBV5-1 NA
CASSPDGLAVDTQYF TRBJ2-3 TRBV18 once